The rows below give T cell receptor beta chains drawn from one sample of a study of beta chain features in type 1 diabetes. TCRdb keeps only in-frame clones here, not all; method: immunoSEQ multiplex PCR. The data contain over 700,000 clones, roughly 16% of them singletons. Sequenced: naive CD4+ T cells from blood. The source is a woman aged 18 to 35 in good health. Both conserved end residues are part of each CDR3. Each record gives: J gene, D gene, clone size, V gene, CDR3 DNA, CDR3 protein. The D gene is left open where the match is weak. Clone size is stated in some rows and not others, as once, few, many or a class when expanded.

j_call: TRBJ2-3
d_call: TRBD1
clone_size: -
v_call: TRBV4-1
cdr3_nt: TGCGCCAGCAGTCCTCACACACGGTTGGACAGGGACGCATCGAGCACAGATACGCAGTATTTT
cdr3_aa: CASSPHTRLDRDASSTDTQYF

j_call: TRBJ2-1
d_call: -
clone_size: -
v_call: TRBV14
cdr3_nt: TGTGCCAGCAGCCGTTTACGAGGTAGCGGTATCTCCTACAATGAGCAGTTCTTC
cdr3_aa: CASSRLRGSGISYNEQFF

j_call: TRBJ1-2
d_call: -
clone_size: -
v_call: TRBV5-1
cdr3_nt: TGCGCCAGCAGCTTGGGGGCAGGAAGAAATGGCTACACCTTC
cdr3_aa: CASSLGAGRNGYTF

j_call: TRBJ2-1
d_call: -
clone_size: -
v_call: TRBV7-2
cdr3_nt: TGTGCCAGCAGCTTAGAGTACGCCAAGATAAATGAGCAGTTCTTC
cdr3_aa: CASSLEYAKINEQFF

j_call: TRBJ2-3
d_call: -
clone_size: -
v_call: TRBV11-2
cdr3_nt: TGTGCCAGCAGCTTACGGAGCGGCTCCACAGATACGCAGTATTTT
cdr3_aa: CASSLRSGSTDTQYF

j_call: TRBJ2-7
d_call: TRBD2
clone_size: -
v_call: TRBV18
cdr3_nt: TGTGCCAGCTCCGGACTAGCGGGAGGTCTCTACGAGCAGTACTTC
cdr3_aa: CASSGLAGGLYEQYF

j_call: TRBJ2-3
d_call: -
clone_size: -
v_call: TRBV7-6
cdr3_nt: TGTGCCACTGGAGGGTGGACAGATACGCAGTATTTT
cdr3_aa: CATGGWTDTQYF

j_call: TRBJ2-2
d_call: -
clone_size: -
v_call: TRBV29-1
cdr3_nt: TGCAGCGTTCGGGGATCTAAAAACACCGGGGAGCTGTTTTTT
cdr3_aa: CSVRGSKNTGELFF

j_call: TRBJ2-1
d_call: -
clone_size: -
v_call: TRBV18
cdr3_nt: TGTGCCAGCTCACCACCCTGGGATGAGCAGTTCTTC
cdr3_aa: CASSPPWDEQFF

j_call: TRBJ2-5
d_call: -
clone_size: -
v_call: TRBV6-6
cdr3_nt: TGTGCCAGCAGTTACTTGACAGGTCAAGAGACCCAGTACTTC
cdr3_aa: CASSYLTGQETQYF

j_call: TRBJ2-2
d_call: TRBD1
clone_size: -
v_call: TRBV6-4
cdr3_nt: TGTGCCAGCAGCCGGGACAGGGGCACCGGGGAGCTGTTTTTT
cdr3_aa: CASSRDRGTGELFF

j_call: TRBJ2-2
d_call: -
clone_size: -
v_call: TRBV11-2
cdr3_nt: TGTGCCAGCAGCTTGGTCAGTCTTCGCTCCGTCGGGGAGCTGTTTTTT
cdr3_aa: CASSLVSLRSVGELFF

j_call: TRBJ2-7
d_call: TRBD1
clone_size: few
v_call: TRBV5-1
cdr3_nt: TGCGCCAGCAGCATAGCCTCGGACAGGCGGCGGATATTC
cdr3_aa: CASSIASDRRRIF

j_call: TRBJ1-1
d_call: -
clone_size: -
v_call: TRBV5-1
cdr3_nt: TGCGCCAGCAGCTTGCTAGTCACGGGTATGAACACTGAAGCTTTCTTT
cdr3_aa: CASSLLVTGMNTEAFF

j_call: TRBJ2-7
d_call: -
clone_size: few
v_call: TRBV18
cdr3_nt: TGTGCCAGCTCGGCGATAGCGGAGAGCTCCTACGAGCAGTACTTC
cdr3_aa: CASSAIAESSYEQYF

j_call: TRBJ1-2
d_call: -
clone_size: -
v_call: TRBV5-4
cdr3_nt: TGTGCCAGCAGCTTGATGGGGGGCTCCTATGGCTACACCTTC
cdr3_aa: CASSLMGGSYGYTF

j_call: TRBJ2-7
d_call: -
clone_size: -
v_call: TRBV9
cdr3_nt: TGTGCCAGCAGCGTCGAGGTGTTTGGTGAGCAGTACTTC
cdr3_aa: CASSVEVFGEQYF

j_call: TRBJ2-3
d_call: -
clone_size: few
v_call: TRBV4-1
cdr3_nt: TGCGCCAGCAGCCAATACAGGGTAGCGGCAGATACGCAGTATTTT
cdr3_aa: CASSQYRVAADTQYF

j_call: TRBJ1-5
d_call: -
clone_size: -
v_call: TRBV19
cdr3_nt: TGTGCCAGTAGTATTCTAGGTCAGGGAAATCAGCCCCAGCATTTT
cdr3_aa: CASSILGQGNQPQHF

j_call: TRBJ2-3
d_call: -
clone_size: few
v_call: TRBV6-5
cdr3_nt: TGTGCCAGCAGCACACAGGGACCAAGGCAGTATTTT
cdr3_aa: CASSTQGPRQYF

j_call: TRBJ2-1
d_call: -
clone_size: few
v_call: TRBV4-2
cdr3_nt: TGTGCCAGCAGCCAACACCAGTCGCGGGGTACCTACAATGAGCAGTTCTTC
cdr3_aa: CASSQHQSRGTYNEQFF

j_call: TRBJ1-5
d_call: -
clone_size: few
v_call: TRBV5-6
cdr3_nt: TGTGCCAGCAGCTTGAGACAGAATCGCAATCAGCCCCAGCATTTT
cdr3_aa: CASSLRQNRNQPQHF

j_call: TRBJ2-1
d_call: -
clone_size: -
v_call: TRBV7-2
cdr3_nt: TGTGCCAGCAGCATACCGACAGGAATGAGCTCCTACAATGAGCAGTTCTTC
cdr3_aa: CASSIPTGMSSYNEQFF

j_call: TRBJ2-5
d_call: TRBD2
clone_size: few
v_call: TRBV5-1
cdr3_nt: TGCGCCAGCAACCCCGGACTAGCGGGAGGGCCAGAGACCCAGTACTTC
cdr3_aa: CASNPGLAGGPETQYF

j_call: TRBJ2-2
d_call: -
clone_size: few
v_call: TRBV5-1
cdr3_nt: TGCGCCACCAAGACAGACTCGAACACCGGGGAGCTGTTTTTT
cdr3_aa: CATKTDSNTGELFF

j_call: TRBJ1-4
d_call: -
clone_size: -
v_call: TRBV7-2
cdr3_nt: TGTGCCAGCAGCTTAGCGCAGGGGAAGAACAAACTGTTTTTT
cdr3_aa: CASSLAQGKNKLFF

j_call: TRBJ2-7
d_call: TRBD2
clone_size: -
v_call: TRBV7-9
cdr3_nt: TGTGCCAGCAGCTTTATAGCGGGAGGGCCCATAACCTACGAGCAGTACTTC
cdr3_aa: CASSFIAGGPITYEQYF

j_call: TRBJ2-7
d_call: TRBD2
clone_size: few
v_call: TRBV4-2
cdr3_nt: TGTGCCAGCAGCCAAGATCTGACTAGCGGGTCGATAGAGCAGTACTTC
cdr3_aa: CASSQDLTSGSIEQYF

j_call: TRBJ2-7
d_call: -
clone_size: few
v_call: TRBV2
cdr3_nt: TGTGCCAGCAGTCAGGACAGCTACGAGCAGTACTTC
cdr3_aa: CASSQDSYEQYF

j_call: TRBJ2-3
d_call: -
clone_size: -
v_call: TRBV11-1
cdr3_nt: TGTGCCAGCAGCTTAGGCCACAGGGCTAAACGTAGCACAGATACGCAGTATTTT
cdr3_aa: CASSLGHRAKRSTDTQYF

j_call: TRBJ2-3
d_call: -
clone_size: few
v_call: TRBV7-2
cdr3_nt: TGTGCCAGCAGCTCCCTTAGACTCACAGATACGCAGTATTTT
cdr3_aa: CASSSLRLTDTQYF

j_call: TRBJ1-1
d_call: TRBD1
clone_size: -
v_call: TRBV5-5
cdr3_nt: TGTGCCAGCAGCTTCGGGACAGGGATAGTTGAAGCTTTCTTT
cdr3_aa: CASSFGTGIVEAFF

j_call: TRBJ1-1
d_call: -
clone_size: few
v_call: TRBV29-1
cdr3_nt: TGCAGCGCCCTACAGGGTTACACTGAAGCTTTCTTT
cdr3_aa: CSALQGYTEAFF

j_call: TRBJ2-7
d_call: TRBD2
clone_size: -
v_call: TRBV5-1
cdr3_nt: TGCGCCAGCAGCTTCGCAGGCCCGGGACTAGCGGGAGTCGAGCAGTACTTC
cdr3_aa: CASSFAGPGLAGVEQYF

j_call: TRBJ2-3
d_call: TRBD1
clone_size: few
v_call: TRBV10-3
cdr3_nt: TGTGCCATCATGGGACAGGGGGACACAGATACGCAGTATTTT
cdr3_aa: CAIMGQGDTDTQYF

j_call: TRBJ2-1
d_call: -
clone_size: -
v_call: TRBV5-6
cdr3_nt: TGTGCCAGCAGCTGGTGGGGACGGGGACGACACAATGAGCAGTTCTTC
cdr3_aa: CASSWWGRGRHNEQFF

j_call: TRBJ2-1
d_call: -
clone_size: few
v_call: TRBV2
cdr3_nt: TGTGCCAGCAACGACTACAATGAGCAGTTCTTC
cdr3_aa: CASNDYNEQFF

j_call: TRBJ2-7
d_call: -
clone_size: few
v_call: TRBV5-4
cdr3_nt: TGTGCCAGCAGCATGGACACTTCCTACGAGCAGTACTTC
cdr3_aa: CASSMDTSYEQYF

j_call: TRBJ2-6
d_call: TRBD1
clone_size: -
v_call: TRBV9
cdr3_nt: TGTGCCAGCAGCCCAGTGACAGGGTATAGTGGGGCCAACGTCCTGACTTTC
cdr3_aa: CASSPVTGYSGANVLTF

j_call: TRBJ2-3
d_call: -
clone_size: -
v_call: TRBV5-6
cdr3_nt: TGTGCCAGCAGCTTGGAGAGGGGGACGAGAGATACGCAGTATTTT
cdr3_aa: CASSLERGTRDTQYF

j_call: TRBJ2-1
d_call: TRBD2
clone_size: -
v_call: TRBV25-1
cdr3_nt: TGTGCCAGCAGTGATGGGACTAGCGAGTTCTTC
cdr3_aa: CASSDGTSEFF

j_call: TRBJ2-5
d_call: TRBD1
clone_size: once
v_call: TRBV5-1
cdr3_nt: TGCGCCAGCAGGGGGACAGGCGACCAAGAGACCCAGTACTTC
cdr3_aa: CASRGTGDQETQYF

j_call: TRBJ2-1
d_call: -
clone_size: few
v_call: TRBV28
cdr3_nt: TGTGCCAGCAGTTACAGGGAAATCCAGTTCTTC
cdr3_aa: CASSYREIQFF

j_call: TRBJ2-3
d_call: TRBD2
clone_size: few
v_call: TRBV28
cdr3_nt: TGTGCCAGCAGTTTATGGCCGGGACTAGCGGGAGGCACAGATACGCAGTATTTT
cdr3_aa: CASSLWPGLAGGTDTQYF

j_call: TRBJ2-1
d_call: TRBD2
clone_size: -
v_call: TRBV7-3
cdr3_nt: TGTGCCAGCAGCTTGAATCCCGGGAGGGGTAATGAGCAGTTCTTC
cdr3_aa: CASSLNPGRGNEQFF

j_call: TRBJ2-7
d_call: -
clone_size: -
v_call: TRBV19
cdr3_nt: TGTGCCAGTAGTAAGGTTTATCTGGCGGCCGAGCAGTACTTC
cdr3_aa: CASSKVYLAAEQYF

j_call: TRBJ2-7
d_call: -
clone_size: -
v_call: TRBV6-6
cdr3_nt: TGTGCCAGCAGTTACGGCAGGGGGGGCTCCTACGAGCAGTACTTC
cdr3_aa: CASSYGRGGSYEQYF

j_call: TRBJ2-1
d_call: -
clone_size: few
v_call: TRBV7-9
cdr3_nt: TGTGCCAGCAGCCTCACAGGAATACTTCACAATGAGCAGTTCTTC
cdr3_aa: CASSLTGILHNEQFF

j_call: TRBJ2-1
d_call: -
clone_size: few
v_call: TRBV29-1
cdr3_nt: TGCAGCATCGACCCGACCTTTGGGGGAGGCCCGCGGGAGCAGTTCTTC
cdr3_aa: CSIDPTFGGGPREQFF

j_call: TRBJ1-4
d_call: -
clone_size: -
v_call: TRBV9
cdr3_nt: TGTGCCAGCAGCGTAGCTGTCGGAGCAACTAATGAAAAACTGTTTTTT
cdr3_aa: CASSVAVGATNEKLFF

j_call: TRBJ2-5
d_call: TRBD2
clone_size: few
v_call: TRBV7-3
cdr3_nt: TGTGCCAGCAGCTTAGGCCTAGCGGGACCTCCAGAGACCCAGTACTTC
cdr3_aa: CASSLGLAGPPETQYF

j_call: TRBJ2-3
d_call: -
clone_size: -
v_call: TRBV18
cdr3_nt: TGTGCCAGCTCACTCGCAGCTCACACAGATACGCAGTATTTT
cdr3_aa: CASSLAAHTDTQYF

j_call: TRBJ1-1
d_call: -
clone_size: -
v_call: TRBV10-3
cdr3_nt: TGTGCCATCAGTGATGGGGGGTGGACTGAAGCTTTCTTT
cdr3_aa: CAISDGGWTEAFF

j_call: TRBJ2-5
d_call: TRBD1
clone_size: few
v_call: TRBV7-9
cdr3_nt: TGTGCCAGCAGCTTATGGGGACAGCAACAAGAGACCCAGTACTTC
cdr3_aa: CASSLWGQQQETQYF

j_call: TRBJ2-7
d_call: -
clone_size: few
v_call: TRBV6-5
cdr3_nt: TGTGCCAGCAAGAGGGGTTCAGGCGAGCAGTACTTC
cdr3_aa: CASKRGSGEQYF

j_call: TRBJ1-1
d_call: TRBD1
clone_size: -
v_call: TRBV7-9
cdr3_nt: TGTGCCAGCAGCTCGTACAGGGGTACGAACACTGACCATGAAGCTTTCTTT
cdr3_aa: CASSSYRGTNTDHEAFF

j_call: TRBJ2-4
d_call: -
clone_size: few
v_call: TRBV5-4
cdr3_nt: TGTGCCAGCAGCTTGGTTGGGGGATCCAAAAACATTCAGTACTTC
cdr3_aa: CASSLVGGSKNIQYF

j_call: TRBJ1-2
d_call: -
clone_size: -
v_call: TRBV28
cdr3_nt: TGTGCCAGCAGTTTAGCAGCTTATGGCTACACCTTC
cdr3_aa: CASSLAAYGYTF

j_call: TRBJ1-3
d_call: -
clone_size: few
v_call: TRBV21-1
cdr3_nt: TGTGCCAGCAGCAAAAGTCAAGAGGACAGGGCAGGAAACACCATATATTTT
cdr3_aa: CASSKSQEDRAGNTIYF